Listed here is a single TCR beta chain. Its antigen remains unknown. The data are from a study of memory CD4+ T cells and cytomegalovirus serostatus. Only in-frame clones appear in the TCRdb table, and some are missing; sequencing was by immunoSEQ multiplex PCR. The table records 25,000 to 30,000 clones, roughly 76% of them present only once. Single viable CD3+CD4+CD8-CD45RO+ cells were sorted as the memory CD4+ T cells. CMV serostatus came from serum IgG against pp150, pp28, p38, p52. CD4+ T cells were isolated by positive magnetic selection. Study outcomes and limitations: Suggested: most of the CMV-linked TCR signature lies in CD4+ memory cells. Repertoires predicted CMV serostatus with median bootstrapped AUC of approximately 0.94.

CDR1 and CDR2 (germline): MDHEN, SYDVKM. The CDR3 contains 17 residues. V shed 3 bases and J 3 bases; nucleotides not matched to a gene: 12. J is TRBJ2-3 and V is TRBV28; 7 positions match TRBD2. The sequenced sample was memory CD4+ T cells from blood. This clonotype was sampled from an adult in good health and CMV-seronegative. The CDR3 loop reads CASSFQRAAGETDTQYF. CDR3 nucleotides: TGTGCCAGCAGTTTCCAGCGCGCGGCGGGAGAAACAGATACGCAGTATTTT.